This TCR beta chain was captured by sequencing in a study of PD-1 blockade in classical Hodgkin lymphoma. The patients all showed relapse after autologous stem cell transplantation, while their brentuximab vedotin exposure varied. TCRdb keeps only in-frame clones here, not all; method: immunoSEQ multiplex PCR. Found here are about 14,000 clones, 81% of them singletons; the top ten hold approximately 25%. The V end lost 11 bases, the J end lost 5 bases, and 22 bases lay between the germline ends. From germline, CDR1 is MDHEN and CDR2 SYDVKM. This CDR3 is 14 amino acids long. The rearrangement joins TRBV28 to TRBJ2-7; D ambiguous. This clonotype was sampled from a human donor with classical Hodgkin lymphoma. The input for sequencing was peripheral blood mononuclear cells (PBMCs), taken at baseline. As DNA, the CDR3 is TGTGCCGTAAAGACGGTGGGAAGGAAAAACGAGCAGTACTTC. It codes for CAVKTVGRKNEQYF.